This is a list of T cell receptor beta chains from one sample in a study of T cells after yellow fever vaccination. One entry per CDR3 protein, called by TCRdb with MiXCR from the 5' RACE reads. There are about 320,000 distinct CDR3 sequences in the sample; approximately 4% occur only once, and roughly 19% lies in the top ten. The sequencing used PBMCs, collected 15 days after the yellow fever booster vaccination. The receptors shown here come from a man aged 18 to 29 who received the YFV17D yellow fever vaccine. Each CDR3 is given with its conserved first and last residue. Fields, in order: CDR3 DNA, CDR3 protein, V gene, D gene, J gene, clone size. The D gene is left open where the match is weak. The size field is filled for only some rows; it gives once, few, many or a size class.

DNA: TGTGCCAGCCAGAGGGCCGATGAGCAGTTCTTC
CDR3: CASQRADEQFF
V: TRBV12-3/TRBV12-4
D: .
J: TRBJ2-1
size: few

DNA: TGCGCCAGCAGCCAAGGAGGGGAGAGGAACACTGAAGCTTTCTTT
CDR3: CASSQGGERNTEAFF
V: TRBV4-1
D: .
J: TRBJ1-1
size: many

DNA: TGTGCCAGCAGCGGGGTTGGGGAGACCCAGTACTTC
CDR3: CASSGVGETQYF
V: TRBV7-2
D: .
J: TRBJ2-5
size: few

DNA: TGTGCCAGCAGCGTAGGAGACCCAAACACCGGGGAGCTGTTTTTT
CDR3: CASSVGDPNTGELFF
V: TRBV9
D: .
J: TRBJ2-2
size: many

DNA: TGTGCCAGCAGTGATTCGGACAGGACCCCCGAGCAGTACTTC
CDR3: CASSDSDRTPEQYF
V: TRBV25-1
D: TRBD1
J: TRBJ2-7
size: .

DNA: TGTGCCACCAGTGATTTGCGCGGGGGGACCACAGATACGCAGTATTTT
CDR3: CATSDLRGGTTDTQYF
V: TRBV24-1
D: TRBD2
J: TRBJ2-3
size: few

DNA: TGTGCCAGCAGTGGCCCCACAAGGCCGAACACCGGGGAGCTGTTTTTT
CDR3: CASSGPTRPNTGELFF
V: TRBV6-1
D: .
J: TRBJ2-2
size: few

DNA: TGTGCCACCAGCAGAGGGGGGCCTCGATTAGCGAATAGTCCCACAGATACGCAGTATTTT
CDR3: CATSRGGPRLANSPTDTQYF
V: TRBV15
D: .
J: TRBJ2-3
size: many

DNA: TGTGCCAGCAGACCGGACATCTCGAGCTCCTACAATGAGCAGTTCTTC
CDR3: CASRPDISSSYNEQFF
V: TRBV2
D: .
J: TRBJ2-1
size: many

DNA: TGTGCCAGCAGCTTTAGACAGGGGGACACCGGGGAGCTGTTTTTT
CDR3: CASSFRQGDTGELFF
V: TRBV7-6
D: TRBD1
J: TRBJ2-2
size: .

DNA: TGCGCCAGCAGCTCCTCCGGGACTAGGGGAGATACGCAGTATTTT
CDR3: CASSSSGTRGDTQYF
V: TRBV5-1
D: TRBD2
J: TRBJ2-3
size: many

DNA: TGCGCCAGCAGCCAGGGGACAGGGGTCTCCTACGAGCAGTACTTC
CDR3: CASSQGTGVSYEQYF
V: TRBV5-1
D: TRBD1
J: TRBJ2-7
size: few

DNA: TGTGCCAGCAGCCCGGATCGCGGACAGGGGCTTCCCGGGGAGCTGTTTTTT
CDR3: CASSPDRGQGLPGELFF
V: TRBV11-3
D: TRBD1
J: TRBJ2-2
size: few

DNA: TGTGCCAGCAGCCAAGACCTAGGAACTACCACAGATACGCAGTATTTT
CDR3: CASSQDLGTTTDTQYF
V: TRBV3-1
D: .
J: TRBJ2-3
size: .

DNA: TGTGCCAGCAGCTTAGAGCTAGCGGGGGGGTTGGATGAGCAGTTCTTC
CDR3: CASSLELAGGLDEQFF
V: TRBV7-8
D: TRBD2
J: TRBJ2-1
size: many

DNA: TGTGCCAGCAGACCAAGGGACGGGTGGGAGACCCAGTACTTC
CDR3: CASRPRDGWETQYF
V: TRBV7-2
D: .
J: TRBJ2-5
size: .

DNA: TGTGCCAGCAGTGGAGGGTGGGACAGCTCTGGGGCCAACGTCCTGACTTTC
CDR3: CASSGGWDSSGANVLTF
V: TRBV6-5
D: .
J: TRBJ2-6
size: .

DNA: TGCAGCGTTGAAGACCACAGAGCCGACTCTGGAAACACCATATATTTT
CDR3: CSVEDHRADSGNTIYF
V: TRBV29-1
D: .
J: TRBJ1-3
size: .

DNA: TGCGCCAGCAGCATTGGTAGGGGGCCTGAAGCTTTCTTT
CDR3: CASSIGRGPEAFF
V: TRBV5-1
D: TRBD1
J: TRBJ1-1
size: .

DNA: TGTGCCAGCAGTGAGTGGGGAAATCAAGAGACCCAGTACTTC
CDR3: CASSEWGNQETQYF
V: TRBV6-1
D: .
J: TRBJ2-5
size: many

DNA: TGTGCCAGCAGGGCGGGACTTGTTGAGCAGTTCTTC
CDR3: CASRAGLVEQFF
V: TRBV2
D: .
J: TRBJ2-1
size: .

DNA: TGTGCCAGCAGCTCGGCCGGGGGACCTAAAGAGACCCAGTACTTC
CDR3: CASSSAGGPKETQYF
V: TRBV7-8
D: .
J: TRBJ2-5
size: .

DNA: TGTGCCAGCAGCCAAGAATGGAGCTTGTCCAAAAACATTCAGTACTTC
CDR3: CASSQEWSLSKNIQYF
V: TRBV3-1
D: .
J: TRBJ2-4
size: .

DNA: TGTGCCAGCAGTGATCGGACAGGGGCGCCGAACACCGGGGAGCTGTTTTTT
CDR3: CASSDRTGAPNTGELFF
V: TRBV6-1
D: TRBD1
J: TRBJ2-2
size: many

DNA: TGCGCCAGCAGCTCATCCGGACAGCCGGCCTACGAGCAGTACTTC
CDR3: CASSSSGQPAYEQYF
V: TRBV5-1
D: .
J: TRBJ2-7
size: many

DNA: TGCAGTGCCACCTTGACAGGGCTATACGAGCAGTACTTC
CDR3: CSATLTGLYEQYF
V: TRBV20-1
D: TRBD1
J: TRBJ2-7
size: many

DNA: TGTGCCAGCAGCCGGTCCGGGAACGTCATTAATCAGCCCCAGCATTTT
CDR3: CASSRSGNVINQPQHF
V: TRBV27
D: .
J: TRBJ1-5
size: few

DNA: TGCAGCGTTGACCGGTTACCAGCAACCAATGAGCAGTTCTTC
CDR3: CSVDRLPATNEQFF
V: TRBV29-1
D: .
J: TRBJ2-1
size: few

DNA: TGCGCCAGCAGCACGCAGGGAGGAGGGTATGGCTACACCTTC
CDR3: CASSTQGGGYGYTF
V: TRBV5-1
D: .
J: TRBJ1-2
size: many

DNA: TGTGCCAGCAGCTTAGGGGCAGGGCCTCTGAACACTGAAGCTTTCTTT
CDR3: CASSLGAGPLNTEAFF
V: TRBV7-2
D: .
J: TRBJ1-1
size: many

DNA: TGTGCCAGCAGCCGGACAGAGGATCAGCCCCAGCATTTT
CDR3: CASSRTEDQPQHF
V: TRBV7-2
D: .
J: TRBJ1-5
size: many

DNA: TGCGCCAGCAGCCACGGAGACTCAGGGGCGTCGGGCGAGACCCAGTACTTC
CDR3: CASSHGDSGASGETQYF
V: TRBV4-3
D: .
J: TRBJ2-5
size: .

DNA: TGTGCCAGCAGCCGTCTCAGCGGGGGGATCTATGAGCAGTTCTTC
CDR3: CASSRLSGGIYEQFF
V: TRBV27
D: TRBD2
J: TRBJ2-1
size: many

DNA: TGCGCCAGCACCCCCCGGGGTAGCGGGGGTCGAACAGATACGCAGTATTTT
CDR3: CASTPRGSGGRTDTQYF
V: TRBV5-1
D: TRBD2
J: TRBJ2-3
size: .

DNA: TGCAGTGCTGAGGTGTCCTCGGAGACCCAGTACTTC
CDR3: CSAEVSSETQYF
V: TRBV20-1
D: .
J: TRBJ2-5
size: many

DNA: TGTGCCAGCAGCCCCCTAGGTGATGGCAATCAGCCCCAGCATTTT
CDR3: CASSPLGDGNQPQHF
V: TRBV27
D: .
J: TRBJ1-5
size: .

DNA: TGTGCCAGCAGTTCCCCCCTACAGGGTTCCTACGAGCAGTACTTC
CDR3: CASSSPLQGSYEQYF
V: TRBV12-3/TRBV12-4
D: .
J: TRBJ2-7
size: many

DNA: TGTGCCAGCGCGCGGGGGGGCGCGGCGGAGACCCAGTACTTC
CDR3: CASARGGAAETQYF
V: TRBV2
D: TRBD2
J: TRBJ2-5
size: .

DNA: TGTGCCAGCAGCGCCCTGGGACAGAACTATGGCTACACCTTC
CDR3: CASSALGQNYGYTF
V: TRBV7-2
D: TRBD1
J: TRBJ1-2
size: many

DNA: TGTGCCAGCAGCTTAAATCAGGACGGGGAGCTGTTTTTT
CDR3: CASSLNQDGELFF
V: TRBV11-2
D: .
J: TRBJ2-2
size: .

DNA: TGTGCCAGCAGTGAAGCGCGGGTAGGACAAGAAGAGACCCAGTACTTC
CDR3: CASSEARVGQEETQYF
V: TRBV2
D: .
J: TRBJ2-5
size: .

DNA: TGCGCCAGCAGCTTGTTTGGGGGCCACCAAGAGACCCAGTACTTC
CDR3: CASSLFGGHQETQYF
V: TRBV5-1
D: .
J: TRBJ2-5
size: many

DNA: TGCGCCAGCAGCCAAGATCTTCTCCTCCGCCCTTTCTTT
CDR3: CASSQDLLLRPFF
V: TRBV4-3
D: .
J: TRBJ1-1
size: many

DNA: TGTGCCAGCAGTTCCCCCCCACGGTCCACCGGGGAGCTGTTTTTT
CDR3: CASSSPPRSTGELFF
V: TRBV28
D: .
J: TRBJ2-2
size: .

DNA: TGTGCCATCAGCAGGACCGAATCCTACAATGAGCAGTTCTTC
CDR3: CAISRTESYNEQFF
V: TRBV10-3
D: .
J: TRBJ2-1
size: many

DNA: TGCAGTGCTAGAGAGGTATCGGGCAGATACAATGAGCAGTTCTTC
CDR3: CSAREVSGRYNEQFF
V: TRBV20-1
D: .
J: TRBJ2-1
size: many

DNA: TGCAGTGCTGGTCGTGAGGGAAGCTATGGCTACACCTTC
CDR3: CSAGREGSYGYTF
V: TRBV20-1
D: .
J: TRBJ1-2
size: .

DNA: TGTGCCAGCAGATTGGGACTAGCGGGGGGATCCGGGGAGCTGTTTTTT
CDR3: CASRLGLAGGSGELFF
V: TRBV7-6
D: TRBD2
J: TRBJ2-2
size: few

DNA: TGTGCCAGCAGACCCGCGGGGGGATCAAGAACTGAAGCTTTCTTT
CDR3: CASRPAGGSRTEAFF
V: TRBV12-3/TRBV12-4
D: .
J: TRBJ1-1
size: many

DNA: TGTGCCAGCAGCCAGGGGGGCCGCCCCCAGCATTTT
CDR3: CASSQGGRPQHF
V: TRBV4-2
D: .
J: TRBJ1-5
size: few

DNA: TGTGCCAGCAGGATGGAGGGGATACGCTATGGCTACACCTTC
CDR3: CASRMEGIRYGYTF
V: TRBV12-3/TRBV12-4
D: .
J: TRBJ1-2
size: many

DNA: TGCGCCAGCAGCATTAGCGGGGGGGCCGAGGATACGCAGTATTTT
CDR3: CASSISGGAEDTQYF
V: TRBV5-1
D: TRBD2
J: TRBJ2-3
size: many

DNA: TGTGCCATCAGAGCGGCCGAATACTACGAGCAGTACTTC
CDR3: CAIRAAEYYEQYF
V: TRBV10-3
D: .
J: TRBJ2-7
size: many

DNA: TGCGCCAGCAGCCCCTGGATTGAGGCCACCGGGGAGCTGTTTTTT
CDR3: CASSPWIEATGELFF
V: TRBV4-3
D: .
J: TRBJ2-2
size: .

DNA: TGCGCCAGCAGCGCGGGTACAACGAATTCACCCCTCCACTTT
CDR3: CASSAGTTNSPLHF
V: TRBV5-1
D: .
J: TRBJ1-6
size: many

DNA: TGTGCCAGCAGTTTGTGGACAGGGGTGGGTACGCAGTATTTT
CDR3: CASSLWTGVGTQYF
V: TRBV27
D: TRBD1
J: TRBJ2-3
size: few

DNA: TGCGCCAGCAGCTTAGGTACGGGGACCGAAAAACTGTTTTTT
CDR3: CASSLGTGTEKLFF
V: TRBV5-1
D: .
J: TRBJ1-4
size: .

DNA: TGTGCCATCAACGAACTTGGTTCACCCCTCCACTTT
CDR3: CAINELGSPLHF
V: TRBV10-3
D: .
J: TRBJ1-6
size: many

DNA: TGTGCCAGCAGCTTAGATTGGGGGGCGGTCTATGGCTACACCTTC
CDR3: CASSLDWGAVYGYTF
V: TRBV11-2
D: .
J: TRBJ1-2
size: .